A few counts support the clone carrying this T cell receptor (beta chain). The junction differs from germline at one of its ends, possibly a read error. Noted time point: newly diagnosed GD, antithyroid drugs for less than 3 months. Extracted PBMC RNA gave rise to the TCR library. The record originates from a study of regulatory T cells in long-lasting Graves disease. Germline V gives CDR1 LNHDA, CDR2 SQIVND (reference sequence). The CDR3 is made up of 14 amino acids. Relying on iRepertoire HTBI primers and Arm-PCR of CDR3 regions, the team built TCR beta libraries. TCRdb re-analysed the multiplex PCR reads in MiXCR, keeping a single row per CDR3 protein. The repertoire holds more than 450,000 distinct CDR3 sequences, with around 15% as singletons. The sample also formed part of further work on T cells in Graves' hyperthyroidism and ophthalmopathy. That report adds: Diagnoses used clinical symptoms, serum thyroxine and TRAb, thyroid ultrasound and orbital computed tomography. The TCR CDR3 was amplified in a first-round RT-PCR using the HTBI primer set. Ophthalmopathy was distinguished from stable hyperthyroidism by 13 V-J signatures.

The source is a man in his forties with Graves disease. The genes are TRBV19 and TRBJ2-1; D is ambiguous. Sequences were derived from peripheral blood mononuclear cells (PBMCs), sampled at new diagnosis, from a patient treated with antithyroid drugs. CDR3 loop: CASSLDLGYNEQFF. The CDR3 DNA sequence: TGTGCCAGTAGTTTAGATCTGGGGTACAATGAGCAGTTCTTC.